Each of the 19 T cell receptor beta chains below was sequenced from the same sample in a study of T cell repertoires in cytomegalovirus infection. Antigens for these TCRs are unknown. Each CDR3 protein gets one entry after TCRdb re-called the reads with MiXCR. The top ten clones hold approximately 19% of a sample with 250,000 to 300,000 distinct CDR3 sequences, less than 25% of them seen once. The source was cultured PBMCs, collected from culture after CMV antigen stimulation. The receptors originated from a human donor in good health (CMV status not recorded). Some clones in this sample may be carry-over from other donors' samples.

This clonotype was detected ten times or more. The CDR3 nucleotides are TGTGCCAGCAGCTCCCGACCCCAGGCTGACTATGGCTACACCTTC. It is translated as CASSSRPQADYGYTF. The chain joins TRBV7-2 to TRBJ1-2; D is unclear. The V and J ends lost 4 bases and 3 bases respectively, with 15 bases between them. CDR1 SGHTA and CDR2 FQGNSA come from the germline V gene. The CDR3 consists of 15 residues.

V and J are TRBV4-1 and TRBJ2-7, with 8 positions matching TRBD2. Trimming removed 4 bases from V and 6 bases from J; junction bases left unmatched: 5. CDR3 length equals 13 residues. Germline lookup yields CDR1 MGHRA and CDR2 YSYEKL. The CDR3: CASSPTSAFEQYF. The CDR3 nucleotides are TGCGCCAGCAGCCCGACTAGCGCTTTCGAGCAGTACTTC.

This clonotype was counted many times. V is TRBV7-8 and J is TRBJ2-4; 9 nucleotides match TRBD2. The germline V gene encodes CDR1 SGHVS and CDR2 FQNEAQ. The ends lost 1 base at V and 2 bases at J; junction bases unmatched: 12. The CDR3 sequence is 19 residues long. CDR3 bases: TGTGCCAGCAGCTTAGATGGTCCGGGGCGGGAGGGAACCAAAAACATTCAGTACTTC. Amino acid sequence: CASSLDGPGREGTKNIQYF.

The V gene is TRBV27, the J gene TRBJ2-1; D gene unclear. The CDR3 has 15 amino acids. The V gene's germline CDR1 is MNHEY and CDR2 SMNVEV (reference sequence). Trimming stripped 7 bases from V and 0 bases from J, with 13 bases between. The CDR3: CASNNESSSYNEQFF. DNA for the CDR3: TGTGCCAGCAACAACGAATCCAGCTCCTACAATGAGCAGTTCTTC.

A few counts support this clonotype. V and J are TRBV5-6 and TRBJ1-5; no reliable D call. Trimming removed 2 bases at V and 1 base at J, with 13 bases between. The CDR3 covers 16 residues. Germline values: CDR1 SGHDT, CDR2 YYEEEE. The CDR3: CASSFPGSWSNQPQHF. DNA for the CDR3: TGTGCCAGCAGCTTCCCGGGGTCTTGGAGCAATCAGCCCCAGCATTTT.

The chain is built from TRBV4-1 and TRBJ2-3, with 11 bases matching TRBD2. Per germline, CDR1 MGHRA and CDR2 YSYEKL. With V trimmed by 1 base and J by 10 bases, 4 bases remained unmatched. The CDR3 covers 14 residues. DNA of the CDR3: TGCGCCAGCAGCCAAGGACTAGCGGGAAGGGCGCAGTATTTT. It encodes CASSQGLAGRAQYF.

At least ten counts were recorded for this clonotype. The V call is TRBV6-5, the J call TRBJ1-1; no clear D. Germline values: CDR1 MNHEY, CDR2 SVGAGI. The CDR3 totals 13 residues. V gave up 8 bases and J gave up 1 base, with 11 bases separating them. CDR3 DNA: TGTGCCAGCCGACGGATGGGGAACACTGAAGCTTTCTTT. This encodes CASRRMGNTEAFF.

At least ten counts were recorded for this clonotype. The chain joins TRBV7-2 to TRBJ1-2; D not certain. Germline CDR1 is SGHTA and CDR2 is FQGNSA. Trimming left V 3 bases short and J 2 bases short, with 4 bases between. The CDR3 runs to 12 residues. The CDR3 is CASSFPNYGYTF. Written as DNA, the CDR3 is TGTGCCAGCAGCTTTCCCAACTATGGCTACACCTTC.

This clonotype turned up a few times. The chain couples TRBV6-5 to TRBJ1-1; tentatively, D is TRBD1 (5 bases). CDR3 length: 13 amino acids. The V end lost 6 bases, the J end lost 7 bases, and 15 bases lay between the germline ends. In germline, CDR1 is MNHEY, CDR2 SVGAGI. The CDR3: CASRAGWGDEAFF. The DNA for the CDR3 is TGTGCCAGCAGGGCAGGCTGGGGCGATGAAGCTTTCTTT.

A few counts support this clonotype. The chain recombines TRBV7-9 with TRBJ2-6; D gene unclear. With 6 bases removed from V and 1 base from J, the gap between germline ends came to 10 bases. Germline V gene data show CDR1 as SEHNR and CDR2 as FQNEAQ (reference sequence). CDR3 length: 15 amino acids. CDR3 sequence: CASRREKSGANVLTF. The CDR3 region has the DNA TGTGCCAGCAGACGCGAGAAGTCTGGGGCCAACGTCCTGACTTTC.

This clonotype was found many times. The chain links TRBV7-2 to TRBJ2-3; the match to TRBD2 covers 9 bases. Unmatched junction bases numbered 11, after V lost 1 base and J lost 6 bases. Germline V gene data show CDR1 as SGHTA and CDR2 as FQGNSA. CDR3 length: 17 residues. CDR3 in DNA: TGTGCCAGCAGCTTAGGATCAGCGGGAGGTCGTTGGGATACGCAGTATTTT. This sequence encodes CASSLGSAGGRWDTQYF.

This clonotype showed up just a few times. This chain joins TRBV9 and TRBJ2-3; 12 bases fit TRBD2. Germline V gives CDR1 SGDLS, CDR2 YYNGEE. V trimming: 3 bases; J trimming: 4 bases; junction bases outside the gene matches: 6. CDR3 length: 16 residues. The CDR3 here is CASSARTSGTSDTQYF. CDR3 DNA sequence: TGTGCCAGCAGCGCTAGGACTAGCGGGACGTCAGATACGCAGTATTTT.

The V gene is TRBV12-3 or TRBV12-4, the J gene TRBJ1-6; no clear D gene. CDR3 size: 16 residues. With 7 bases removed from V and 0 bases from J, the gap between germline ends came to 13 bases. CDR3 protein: CASKAGGSSYNSPLHF. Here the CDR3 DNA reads TGTGCCAGCAAAGCGGGAGGGAGCTCCTATAATTCACCCCTCCACTTT.

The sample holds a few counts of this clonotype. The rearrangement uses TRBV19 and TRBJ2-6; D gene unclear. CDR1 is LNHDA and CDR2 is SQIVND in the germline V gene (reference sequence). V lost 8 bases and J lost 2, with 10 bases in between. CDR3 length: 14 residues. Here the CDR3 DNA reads TGTGCCAGTTCGAGTGTAGCTGGGGCCAACGTCCTGACTTTC. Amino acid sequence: CASSSVAGANVLTF.

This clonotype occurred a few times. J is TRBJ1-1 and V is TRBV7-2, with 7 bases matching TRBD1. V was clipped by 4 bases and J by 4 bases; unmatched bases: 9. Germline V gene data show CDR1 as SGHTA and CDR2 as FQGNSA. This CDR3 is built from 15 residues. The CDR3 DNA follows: TGTGCCAGCAGCTCCCAAACAGGGGCTGTCACTGAAGCTTTCTTT. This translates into CASSSQTGAVTEAFF.

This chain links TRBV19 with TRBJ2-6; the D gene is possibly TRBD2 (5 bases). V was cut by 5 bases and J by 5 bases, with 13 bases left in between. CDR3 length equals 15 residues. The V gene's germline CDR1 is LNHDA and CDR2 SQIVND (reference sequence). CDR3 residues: CASSLSGGWANVLTF. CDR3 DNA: TGTGCCAGTAGTTTGAGCGGTGGTTGGGCCAACGTCCTGACTTTC.

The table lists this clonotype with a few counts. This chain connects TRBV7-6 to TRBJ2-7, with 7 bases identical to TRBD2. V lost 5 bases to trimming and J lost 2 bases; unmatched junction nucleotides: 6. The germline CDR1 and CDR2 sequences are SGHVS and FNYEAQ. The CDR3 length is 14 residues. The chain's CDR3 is CASSQGLPPYEQYF. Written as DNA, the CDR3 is TGTGCCAGCAGCCAGGGACTACCTCCCTACGAGCAGTACTTC.

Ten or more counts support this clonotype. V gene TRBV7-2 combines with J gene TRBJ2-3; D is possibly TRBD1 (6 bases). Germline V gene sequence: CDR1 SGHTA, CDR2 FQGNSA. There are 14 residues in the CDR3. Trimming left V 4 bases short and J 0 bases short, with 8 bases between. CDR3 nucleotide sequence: TGTGCCAGCAGCTACAGGGTTAGCACAGATACGCAGTATTTT. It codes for CASSYRVSTDTQYF.

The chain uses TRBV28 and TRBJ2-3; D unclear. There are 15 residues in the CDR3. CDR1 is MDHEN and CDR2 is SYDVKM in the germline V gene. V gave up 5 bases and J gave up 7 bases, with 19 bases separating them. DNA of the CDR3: TGTGCCAGCAGTATAACAGTGGGTGGACGTAATACGCAGTATTTT. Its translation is CASSITVGGRNTQYF. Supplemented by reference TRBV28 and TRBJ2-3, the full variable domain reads DVKVTQSSRYLVKRTGEKVFLECVQDMDHENMFWYRQDPGLGLRLIYFSYDVKMKEKGDIPEGYSVSREKKERFSLILESASTNQTSMYLCASSITVGGRNTQYFGPGTRLTVL.